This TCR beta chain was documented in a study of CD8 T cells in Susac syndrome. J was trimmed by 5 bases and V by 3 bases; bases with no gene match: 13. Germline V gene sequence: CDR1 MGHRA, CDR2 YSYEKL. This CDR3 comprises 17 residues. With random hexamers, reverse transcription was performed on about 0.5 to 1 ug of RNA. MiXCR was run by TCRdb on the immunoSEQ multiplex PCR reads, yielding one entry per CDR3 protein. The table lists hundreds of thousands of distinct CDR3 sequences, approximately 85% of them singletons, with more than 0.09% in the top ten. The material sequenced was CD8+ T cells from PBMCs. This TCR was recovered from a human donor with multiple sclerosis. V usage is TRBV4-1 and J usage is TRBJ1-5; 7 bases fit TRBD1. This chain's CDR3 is CASSQAPGQRIDQPQHF. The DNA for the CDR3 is TGCGCCAGCAGCCAGGCTCCGGGACAGCGGATTGATCAGCCCCAGCATTTT.